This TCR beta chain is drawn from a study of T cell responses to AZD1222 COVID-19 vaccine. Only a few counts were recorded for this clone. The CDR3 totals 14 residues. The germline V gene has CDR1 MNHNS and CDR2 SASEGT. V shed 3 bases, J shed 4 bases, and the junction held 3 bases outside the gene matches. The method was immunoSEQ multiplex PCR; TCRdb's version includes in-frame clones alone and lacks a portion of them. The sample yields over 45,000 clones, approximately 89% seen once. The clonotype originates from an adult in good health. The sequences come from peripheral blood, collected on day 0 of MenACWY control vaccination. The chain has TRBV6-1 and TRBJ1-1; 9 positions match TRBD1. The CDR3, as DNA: TGTGCCAGCAGTGACGGACAGGGGATCACTGAAGCTTTCTTT. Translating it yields CASSDGQGITEAFF.